The next 30 T cell receptor beta chains were all read from a single sample in a study of blood T cells in healthy people across ages. It was with a sample-barcoded 5' primer and a J-beta primer mix that a second PCR of roughly 7 to 12 cycles was run. Each CDR3 protein is one row after TCRdb ran MiXCR on the 5' RACE reads. This table has 600,000 to 650,000 distinct CDR3 sequences, under 70% appearing once. Sequencing was performed on blood. The receptor source for this set is a man aged 55 to 70 in good health.

The chain has TRBV10-3 and TRBJ1-2; 7 bases are a match to TRBD1. J was trimmed by 7 bases and V by 2 bases; bases with no gene match: 10. Germline V gene lookup returns CDR1 ENHRY and CDR2 SYGVKD. This CDR3 comprises 15 residues. This CDR3 is CAISETRDSRGGYTF. The CDR3 coding sequence is TGTGCCATCAGTGAGACTCGGGACAGTCGAGGTGGCTACACCTTC.

The genes are TRBV29-1 and TRBJ2-2; the match to TRBD1 covers 9 bases. V dropped 3 bases and J dropped 5; count of bases not matched to a gene: 13. The germline CDR1 and CDR2 sequences are SQVTM and ANQGSEA. This CDR3 is built from 17 residues. The CDR3 DNA follows: TGCAGCGTTGAGGCGTGGGGCGGGACAGGGTCTACCGGGGAGCTGTTTTTT. It is translated as CSVEAWGGTGSTGELFF.

A few counts support this clonotype. V usage is TRBV29-1 and J usage is TRBJ1-4; possible D gene TRBD1, 5 bases. Germline lookup yields CDR1 SQVTM and CDR2 ANQGSEA. This CDR3 is built from 14 residues. The V end lost 6 bases, the J end lost 3 bases, and 14 bases lay between the germline ends. The CDR3 reads CSVRPGTANEKLFF. CDR3 sequence (DNA): TGCAGCGTGAGGCCGGGGACCGCTAATGAAAAACTGTTTTTT.

As for this clonotype: The junction departs from the called germline gene at one end, perhaps through a read error. The V gene is TRBV2, the J gene TRBJ1-2, with D unclear. The CDR3 extends over 14 amino acids. Germline V gene data show CDR1 as SNHLY and CDR2 as FYNNEI. Here the CDR3 reads CASGRWTAEYGCTF. CDR3 sequence (DNA): TGTGCCAGCGGACGTTGGACGGCTGAATATGGCTGCACCTTC.

V gene TRBV9 combines with J gene TRBJ2-2; no firm D call. Germline lookup yields CDR1 SGDLS and CDR2 YYNGEE. Trimming left V 0 bases short and J 7 bases short, with 13 bases between. The CDR3 contains 15 residues. The DNA for the CDR3 is TGTGCCAGCAGCGTAGTCGGTGGGCGAGTCGGGGAGCTGTTTTTT. Translation gives CASSVVGGRVGELFF.

The rearrangement joins TRBV5-1 to TRBJ1-1, with 9 bases that match TRBD1. V shed 2 bases, J shed 9 bases, and the junction held 2 bases outside the gene matches. There are 12 residues in the CDR3. Germline CDR1 is SGHRS and CDR2 is YFSETQ. The CDR3 region is CASSFGQGQAFF. CDR3 bases: TGCGCCAGCAGCTTCGGACAGGGGCAAGCTTTCTTT.

This clonotype was recorded a few times. The V and J genes are TRBV14 and TRBJ2-1; D may be TRBD2 (6 bases). Germline CDR1 SGHDN, CDR2 FVKESK. The germline V and J ends were trimmed by 4 bases and 7 bases, with 14 bases remaining between them. This CDR3 region has 14 residues. The chain's CDR3 is CASSPTRTANEQFF. The CDR3 DNA is TGTGCCAGCAGCCCGACTAGGACGGCTAATGAGCAGTTCTTC.

This chain uses TRBV12-3 or TRBV12-4 with TRBJ1-4; TRBD1 matches 9 bases. With V trimmed by 6 bases and J by 7 bases, 12 bases remained unmatched. The CDR3 totals 16 residues. CDR3 DNA sequence: TGTGCCAGCAGGCCGGACAGGGGCGGCAGGCGTGAAAAACTGTTTTTT. This encodes CASRPDRGGRREKLFF.

This rearrangement joins TRBV5-1 to TRBJ2-1; tentative D call: TRBD1 (6 bases). Trimming shortened V by 0 bases and J by 5 bases, and 15 bases separated the two germline ends. The CDR3 spans 16 residues. Germline values: CDR1 SGHRS, CDR2 YFSETQ. Here the CDR3 DNA reads TGCGCCAGCAGCTTGGACCCCATTAAGGGGGACAATGAGCAGTTCTTC. Amino acids: CASSLDPIKGDNEQFF.

V and J are TRBV20-1 and TRBJ2-3; 9 nucleotides line up with TRBD2. The CDR3 has 14 amino acids. Germline CDR1 is DFQATT and CDR2 is SNEGSKA (reference sequence). Trimming removed 3 bases from V and 2 bases from J; junction bases left unmatched: 3. The CDR3 here is CSARRGGDTDTQYF. The DNA for the CDR3 is TGCAGTGCTAGGCGCGGGGGGGACACAGATACGCAGTATTTT.

The V call is TRBV28, the J call TRBJ1-4, with 9 positions matching TRBD1. The germline V gene encodes CDR1 MDHEN and CDR2 SYDVKM. V gave up 1 base and J gave up 8 bases; unmatched junction bases: 8. The length of the CDR3 is 16 residues. CDR3 residues: CASSLSSGQGNEKLFF. The CDR3 DNA reads as TGTGCCAGCAGTTTATCATCGGGACAGGGTAACGAAAAACTGTTTTTT.

This chain joins TRBV10-2 and TRBJ2-5, with TRBD1 as a possible D gene (5 bases). The CDR3 loop spans 14 amino acids. The V gene lost 6 bases and the J gene lost 5 bases, with 16 bases spanning the gap. Germline V gene lookup returns CDR1 WSHSY and CDR2 SAAADI. CDR3 amino acids: CASSTEGARETQYF. The CDR3 DNA follows: TGCGCCAGCAGCACCGAAGGGGCTAGGGAGACCCAGTACTTC.

V usage is TRBV20-1 and J usage is TRBJ1-1; TRBD1 matches 10 bases. This CDR3 is built from 16 residues. CDR1 and CDR2 from the germline V gene are DFQATT and SNEGSKA (reference sequence). Germline trimming cut 1 base from V and 2 bases from J; bases unmatched to any gene: 7. The CDR3: CSARGGQGNTNTEAFF. In nucleotides, the CDR3 is TGCAGTGCTAGAGGGGGACAGGGGAATACTAACACTGAAGCTTTCTTT.

The chain employs TRBV11-2 and TRBJ2-5, with D possibly being TRBD2 (6 bases). The assigned J gene may be wrong: the sequence end matches TRBJ2-7 better. CDR1 is SGHAT, CDR2 FQNNGV, per germline. This CDR3 comprises 15 residues. CDR3 residues: CASKLGMDGGFEQYF. CDR3 nucleotide sequence: TGTGCCAGCAAGCTCGGAATGGACGGGGGATTCGAGCAGTACTTC.

This clonotype was detected a few times. This rearrangement joins TRBV20-1 to TRBJ2-7; 8 positions agree with TRBD2. Unmatched junction bases numbered 6, after V lost 5 bases and J lost 0 bases. Germline CDR1 and CDR2: DFQATT and SNEGSKA (reference sequence). This CDR3 region has 14 residues. In nucleotides, the CDR3 is TGCAGTGCTCCGCTAGCGGGCGGCTCCTACGAGCAGTACTTC. This translates into CSAPLAGGSYEQYF.

The genes are TRBV5-1 and TRBJ1-6; TRBD1 agrees at 7 bases. V lost 0 bases and J lost 7; bases outside the gene matches: 10. This CDR3 comprises 17 residues. In germline, CDR1 is SGHRS, CDR2 YFSETQ. This CDR3 is CASSLGQGRSYNSPLHF. The CDR3 nucleotides read TGCGCCAGCAGCTTGGGACAGGGAAGGAGTTACAATTCACCCCTCCACTTT.

The genes are TRBV29-1 and TRBJ2-4, with 8 bases that match TRBD1. With the DNA end fitting TRBJ2-7 better, the J assignment may be wrong. Looked up from germline, CDR1 is SQVTM and CDR2 is ANQGSEA. The CDR3 runs 14 residues. The chain's CDR3 is CSVEEGTGPYEQYF. The CDR3 region has the DNA TGCAGCGTTGAAGAGGGGACAGGTCCCTACGAGCAGTACTTC.

The chain employs TRBV6-2 or TRBV6-3 and TRBJ2-5; D is perhaps TRBD1 (5 bases). V was clipped by 0 bases and J by 7 bases, with 6 bases between them. Germline V gene sequence: CDR1 MNHEY, CDR2 SVGEGT. This CDR3 comprises 12 residues. The CDR3 region is CASSYSQGTQYF. CDR3 DNA: TGTGCCAGCAGTTACTCTCAGGGGACCCAGTACTTC.

This clonotype occurred a few times. V usage is TRBV7-2 and J usage is TRBJ1-5, with D uncertain. The CDR3 is 15 amino acids. V was shortened by 5 bases and J by 11 bases, with 22 bases between the two germline ends. Germline V lookup: CDR1 SGHTA, CDR2 FQGNSA. The CDR3 nucleotides are TGTGCCAGCAGCCCCACCCCATTTGGACTACTAGCCCAGCATTTT. This codes for CASSPTPFGLLAQHF.

The V gene is TRBV7-2, the J gene TRBJ2-3; D is unclear. Trimming took 11 bases from V and 5 from J, leaving 14 bases between them. CDR1 is SGHTA, CDR2 FQGNSA, per germline. This CDR3 is 12 amino acids long. This CDR3 reads CASTVWGDTQYF. The DNA of the CDR3 is TGTGCCTCTACTGTCTGGGGAGATACGCAGTATTTT.

This clonotype turned up a few times. This rearrangement joins TRBV12-3 or TRBV12-4 to TRBJ2-3, with D perhaps matching TRBD1 (5 bases). The length of the CDR3 is 16 residues. The V gene lost 4 bases and the J gene lost 7 bases, with 21 bases spanning the gap. CDR3 amino acids: CASSSLGALFSNTQYF. CDR3 in DNA: TGTGCCAGCAGTTCCTTAGGGGCATTGTTCAGTAATACGCAGTATTTT.

This clonotype showed up just once. The genes are TRBV10-3 and TRBJ2-3, with 14 bases matching TRBD2. The V segment lost 2 bases and the J segment 6 bases; nucleotides outside the gene matches: 4. The length of the CDR3 is 16 residues. CDR1 is ENHRY, CDR2 SYGVKD, per germline. CDR3 amino acids: CAISEGTSGGSDTQYF. The CDR3 DNA is TGTGCCATCAGTGAGGGGACTAGCGGGGGTTCGGATACGCAGTATTTT.

The chain uses TRBV5-6 and TRBJ2-1, with 7 bases fitting TRBD1. V shed 4 bases and J 5 bases; nucleotides not matched to a gene: 9. The CDR3 loop spans 15 amino acids. Germline CDR1 SGHDT, CDR2 YYEEEE. CDR3 bases: TGTGCCAGCAGCACCGGGACAGTTTTCAACAATGAGCAGTTCTTC. Its protein is CASSTGTVFNNEQFF.

The V and J genes are TRBV27 and TRBJ2-5; 8 bases map to TRBD2. The CDR3 is 16 residues long. The junction had 12 bases not matched to a gene; V was cut back by 8 bases and J by 1 base. Germline lookup yields CDR1 MNHEY and CDR2 SMNVEV (reference sequence). The CDR3 reads CASRSFGGGPQETQYF. The CDR3 nucleotides read TGTGCCAGCCGTAGTTTTGGCGGGGGGCCCCAAGAGACCCAGTACTTC.

The DNA of the CDR3 is TGCAGCGTTATGGGTCAGGCGAACACTGAAGCTTTCTTT. Translated, it gives CSVMGQANTEAFF. This sequence joins TRBV29-1 and TRBJ1-1; D gene unclear. The CDR3 spans 13 residues. The germline V gene has CDR1 SQVTM and CDR2 ANQGSEA. V was trimmed by 5 bases and J by 1 base, leaving 11 bases between them.

The V gene is TRBV11-2, the J gene TRBJ2-1, with D possibly matching TRBD1 (5 bases). The V end was cut by 3 bases, the J end by 4 bases, with 13 bases between. The V gene's germline CDR1 is SGHAT and CDR2 FQNNGV. The CDR3 sequence is 15 residues long. Here the CDR3 DNA reads TGTGCCAGCAGCTTGGACATCCCCACATACAATGAGCAGTTCTTC. This gives the protein CASSLDIPTYNEQFF. The whole variable domain, filled in from reference TRBV11-2 and TRBJ2-1, reads EAGVAQSPRYKIIEKRQSVAFWCNPISGHATLYWYQQILGQGPKLLIQFQNNGVVDDSQLPKDRFSAERLKGVDSTLKIQPAKLEDSAVYLCASSLDIPTYNEQFFGPGTRLTVL.

The V call is TRBV20-1, the J call TRBJ2-1, with 10 bases identical to TRBD2. This CDR3 comprises 15 residues. From germline, CDR1 is DFQATT and CDR2 SNEGSKA (reference sequence). J lost 5 bases, V lost 3 bases, and 7 bases had no gene match. The CDR3 loop is CSARSQRGGNNEQFF. The DNA of the CDR3 is TGCAGTGCTAGGTCCCAGCGGGGGGGCAACAATGAGCAGTTCTTC.

The J gene is TRBJ2-1, the V gene TRBV6-1, with D maybe TRBD1 (5 bases). The germline V and J ends were trimmed by 1 base and 9 bases, with 10 bases remaining between them. The germline gives CDR1 MNHNS, CDR2 SASEGT. The CDR3 is 13 residues long. CDR3: CASSEVGPGEQFF. In nucleotides, the CDR3 is TGTGCCAGCAGTGAAGTGGGGCCGGGTGAGCAGTTCTTC.

This clonotype occurred once. The V gene is TRBV5-1, the J gene TRBJ2-3; 9 bases match TRBD2. This CDR3 spans 17 amino acids. Germline loops: CDR1 SGHRS, CDR2 YFSETQ. The J segment lost 6 bases and the V segment lost 0 bases, leaving 11 bases of the junction unmatched. The CDR3 region is CASSLEVAGAPGDTQYF. The CDR3 bases are TGCGCCAGCAGCTTGGAGGTAGCGGGGGCCCCGGGGGATACGCAGTATTTT.

This clonotype was detected only once. The CDR3 loop reads CASIPRGESTDTQYF. DNA of the CDR3: TGTGCCAGCATTCCTAGAGGGGAGAGCACAGATACGCAGTATTTT. V and J are TRBV12-3 or TRBV12-4 and TRBJ2-3; perhaps D is TRBD1 or TRBD2 (5 bases each). The CDR3 contains 15 residues. Deletions cut 7 bases from V and 0 bases from J, with 14 bases between.